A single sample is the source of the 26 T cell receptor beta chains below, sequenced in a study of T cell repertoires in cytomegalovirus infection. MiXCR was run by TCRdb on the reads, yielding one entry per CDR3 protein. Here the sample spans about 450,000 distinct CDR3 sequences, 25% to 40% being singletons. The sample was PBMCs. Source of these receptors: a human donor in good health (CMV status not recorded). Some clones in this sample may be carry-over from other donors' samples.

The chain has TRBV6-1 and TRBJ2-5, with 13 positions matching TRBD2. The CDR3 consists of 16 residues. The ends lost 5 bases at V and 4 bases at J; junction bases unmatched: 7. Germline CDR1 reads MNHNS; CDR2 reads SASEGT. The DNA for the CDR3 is TGTGCCAGCAGTCCCCGGACTAGCGGGGGTCGAGAGACCCAGTACTTC. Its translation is CASSPRTSGGRETQYF.

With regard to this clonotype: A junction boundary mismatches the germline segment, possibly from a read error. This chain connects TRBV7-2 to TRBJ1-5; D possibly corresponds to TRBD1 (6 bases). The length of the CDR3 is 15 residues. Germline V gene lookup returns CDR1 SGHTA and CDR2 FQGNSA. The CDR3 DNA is TGTACCAGCAGCTTGGGGGGCCAAAGCAATAAGCCCCAGCATTTT. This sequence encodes CTSSLGGQSNKPQHF.

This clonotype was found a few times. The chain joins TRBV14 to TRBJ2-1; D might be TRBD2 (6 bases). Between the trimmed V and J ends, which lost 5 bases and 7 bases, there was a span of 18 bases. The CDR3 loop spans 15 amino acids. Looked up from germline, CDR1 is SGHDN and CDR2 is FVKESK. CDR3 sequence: CASSTAAEGWNEQFF. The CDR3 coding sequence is TGTGCCAGCAGCACCGCCGCGGAGGGTTGGAATGAGCAGTTCTTC.

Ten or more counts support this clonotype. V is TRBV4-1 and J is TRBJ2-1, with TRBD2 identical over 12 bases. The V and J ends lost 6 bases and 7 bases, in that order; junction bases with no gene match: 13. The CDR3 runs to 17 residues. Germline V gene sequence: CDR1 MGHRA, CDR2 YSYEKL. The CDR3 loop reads CASSTTRLAGDRNEQFF. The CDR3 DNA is TGCGCCAGCAGTACTACCCGACTAGCGGGGGACAGGAATGAGCAGTTCTTC.

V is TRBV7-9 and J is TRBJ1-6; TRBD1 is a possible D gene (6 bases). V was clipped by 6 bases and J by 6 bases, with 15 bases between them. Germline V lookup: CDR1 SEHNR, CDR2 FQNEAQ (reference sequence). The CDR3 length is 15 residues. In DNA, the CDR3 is TGTGCCAGCAGGACCTCAGGGGTGGGTAATTCACCCCTCCACTTT. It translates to CASRTSGVGNSPLHF.

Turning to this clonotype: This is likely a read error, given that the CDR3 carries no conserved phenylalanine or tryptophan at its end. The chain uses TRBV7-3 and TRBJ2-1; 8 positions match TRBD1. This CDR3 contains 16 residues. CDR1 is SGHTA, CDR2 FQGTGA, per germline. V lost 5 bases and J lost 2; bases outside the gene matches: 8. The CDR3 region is CASSARQGQTYNEQFL. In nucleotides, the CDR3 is TGTGCCAGCAGCGCCCGACAGGGGCAAACCTACAATGAGCAGTTCCTC.

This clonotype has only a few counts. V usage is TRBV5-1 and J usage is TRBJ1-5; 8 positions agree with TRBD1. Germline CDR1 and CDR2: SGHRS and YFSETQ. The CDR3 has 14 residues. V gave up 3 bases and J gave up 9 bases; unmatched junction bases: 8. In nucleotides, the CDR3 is TGCGCCAGCAGCTCGGACAGGGCGAGGGGGCCCCAGCATTTT. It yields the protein CASSSDRARGPQHF. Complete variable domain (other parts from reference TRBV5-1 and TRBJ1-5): KAGVTQTPRYLIKTRGQQVTLSCSPISGHRSVSWYQQTPGQGLQFLFEYFSETQRNKGNFPGRFSGRQFSNSRSEMNVSTLELGDSALYLCASSSDRARGPQHFGDGTRLSIL.

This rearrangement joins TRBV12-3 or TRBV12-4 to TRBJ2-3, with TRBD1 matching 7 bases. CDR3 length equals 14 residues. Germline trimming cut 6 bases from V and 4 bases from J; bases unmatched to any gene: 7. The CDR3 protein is CASRVDRAADTQYF. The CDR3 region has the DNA TGTGCCAGCAGGGTCGACAGGGCGGCAGATACGCAGTATTTT.

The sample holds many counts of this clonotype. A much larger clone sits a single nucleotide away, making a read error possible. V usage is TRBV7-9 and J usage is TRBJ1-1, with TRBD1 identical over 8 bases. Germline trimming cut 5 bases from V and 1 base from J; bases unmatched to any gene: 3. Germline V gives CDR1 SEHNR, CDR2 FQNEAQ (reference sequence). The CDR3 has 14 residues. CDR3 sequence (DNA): TGTGCCAGCAGCGTAGGACAGGGGAACACTGAAGCTTTCTTT. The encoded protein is CASSVGQGNTEAFF.

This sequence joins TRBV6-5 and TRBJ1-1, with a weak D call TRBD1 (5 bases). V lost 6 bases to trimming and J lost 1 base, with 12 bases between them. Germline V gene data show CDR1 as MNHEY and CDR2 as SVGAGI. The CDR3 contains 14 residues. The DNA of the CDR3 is TGTGCCAGCAGGCTGGGACCGACGAACACTGAAGCTTTCTTT. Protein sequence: CASRLGPTNTEAFF.

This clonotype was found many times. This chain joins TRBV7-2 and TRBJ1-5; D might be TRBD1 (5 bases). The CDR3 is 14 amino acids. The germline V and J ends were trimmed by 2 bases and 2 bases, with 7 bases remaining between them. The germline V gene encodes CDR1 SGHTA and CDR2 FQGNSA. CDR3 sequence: CASSLRDGNQPQHF. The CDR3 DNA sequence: TGTGCCAGCAGCTTAAGGGACGGCAATCAGCCCCAGCATTTT.

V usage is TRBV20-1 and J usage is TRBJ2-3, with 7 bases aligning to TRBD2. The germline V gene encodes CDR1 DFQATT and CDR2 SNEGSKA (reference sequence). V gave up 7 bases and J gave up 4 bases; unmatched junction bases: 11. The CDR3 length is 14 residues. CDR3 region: CSVPIAGGPDTQYF. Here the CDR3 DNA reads TGCAGTGTTCCCATAGCGGGCGGGCCAGATACGCAGTATTTT.

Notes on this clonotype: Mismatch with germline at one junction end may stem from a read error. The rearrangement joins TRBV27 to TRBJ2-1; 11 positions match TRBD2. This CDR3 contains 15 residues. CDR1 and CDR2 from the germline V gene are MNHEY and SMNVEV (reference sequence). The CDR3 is CASSLTSGGWVELFF. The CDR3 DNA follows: TGTGCCAGCAGCCTCACTAGCGGGGGATGGGTCGAGCTGTTCTTC.

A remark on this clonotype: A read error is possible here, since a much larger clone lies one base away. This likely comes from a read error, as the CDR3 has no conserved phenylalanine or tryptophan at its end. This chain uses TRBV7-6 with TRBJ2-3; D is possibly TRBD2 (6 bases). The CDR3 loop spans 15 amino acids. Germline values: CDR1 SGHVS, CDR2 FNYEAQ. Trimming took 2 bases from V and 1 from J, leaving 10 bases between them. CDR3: CASSLPGGGTDTQYL. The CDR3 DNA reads TGTGCCAGCAGCTTACCCGGCGGGGGCACAGATACGCAGTATTTA.

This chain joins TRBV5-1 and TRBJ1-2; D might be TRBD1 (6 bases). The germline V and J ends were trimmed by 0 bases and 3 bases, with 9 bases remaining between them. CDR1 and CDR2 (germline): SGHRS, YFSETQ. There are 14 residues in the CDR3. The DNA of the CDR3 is TGCGCCAGCAGCTTGGTGGGGGCGGACTATGGCTACACCTTC. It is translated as CASSLVGADYGYTF.

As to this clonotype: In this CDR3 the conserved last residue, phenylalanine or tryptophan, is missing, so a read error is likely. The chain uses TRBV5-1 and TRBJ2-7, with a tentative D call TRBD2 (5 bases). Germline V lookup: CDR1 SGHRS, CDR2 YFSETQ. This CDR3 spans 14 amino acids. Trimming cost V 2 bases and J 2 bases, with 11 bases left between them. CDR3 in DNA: TGCGCCAGCAGCTTAGAGGGATCTCCCTACGAGCAGTACTTA. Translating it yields CASSLEGSPYEQYL.

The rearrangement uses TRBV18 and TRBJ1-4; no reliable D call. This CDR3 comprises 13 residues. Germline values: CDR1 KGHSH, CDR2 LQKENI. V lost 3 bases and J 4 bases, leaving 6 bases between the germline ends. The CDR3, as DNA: TGTGCCAGCTCACCTCACAGTAATGAAAAACTGTTTTTT. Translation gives CASSPHSNEKLFF. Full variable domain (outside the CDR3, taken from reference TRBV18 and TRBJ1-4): NAGVMQNPRHLVRRRGQEARLRCSPMKGHSHVYWYRQLPEEGLKFMVYLQKENIIDESGMPKERFSAEFPKEGPSILRIQQVVRGDSAAYFCASSPHSNEKLFFGSGTQLSVL.

The CDR3 region has the DNA TGCGCCAGCAGCCAAGAAGGGACAGCCTACAATGAGCAGTTCTTC. Translation gives CASSQEGTAYNEQFF. The chain combines TRBV4-3 with TRBJ2-1, with 7 bases fitting TRBD1. Germline V lookup: CDR1 LGHNA, CDR2 YSLEER. The CDR3 is 15 amino acids. After removal of 0 bases from V and 2 bases from J, the junction contained 1 base not matched to a gene.

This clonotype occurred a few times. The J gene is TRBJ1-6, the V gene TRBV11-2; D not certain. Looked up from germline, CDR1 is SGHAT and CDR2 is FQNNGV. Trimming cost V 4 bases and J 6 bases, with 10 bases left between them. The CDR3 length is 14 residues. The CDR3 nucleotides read TGTGCCAGCAGCTCCCCTCCAGTTAATTCACCCCTCCACTTT. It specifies CASSSPPVNSPLHF.

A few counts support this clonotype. The CDR3 nucleotides are TGTGCCAGCATCCTTATCGGGAGCGATCAAGAGACCCAGTACTTC. It yields the protein CASILIGSDQETQYF. The chain recombines TRBV2 with TRBJ2-5, with D possibly matching TRBD2 (6 bases). This CDR3 has 15 amino acids. Trimming left V 7 bases short and J 2 bases short, with 17 bases between. Germline V CDR1 and CDR2: SNHLY, FYNNEI.

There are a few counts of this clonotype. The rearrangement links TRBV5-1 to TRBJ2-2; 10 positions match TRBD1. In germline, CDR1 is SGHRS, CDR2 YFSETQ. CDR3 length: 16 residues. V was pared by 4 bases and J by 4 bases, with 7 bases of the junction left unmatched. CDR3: CASSTGQGVVTGELFF. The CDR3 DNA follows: TGCGCCAGCAGCACCGGACAGGGGGTGGTCACCGGGGAGCTGTTTTTT.

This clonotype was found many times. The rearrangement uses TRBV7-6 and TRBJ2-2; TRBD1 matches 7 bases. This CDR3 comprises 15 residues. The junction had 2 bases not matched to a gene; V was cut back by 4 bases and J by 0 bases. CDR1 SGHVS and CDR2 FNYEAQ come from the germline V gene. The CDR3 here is CASSYGQANTGELFF. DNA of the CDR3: TGTGCCAGCAGCTACGGACAGGCGAACACCGGGGAGCTGTTTTTT.

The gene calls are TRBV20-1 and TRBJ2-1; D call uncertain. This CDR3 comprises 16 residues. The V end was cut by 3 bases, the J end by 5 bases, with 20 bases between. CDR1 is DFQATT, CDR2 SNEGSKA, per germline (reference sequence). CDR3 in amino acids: CSASPHWVGSHNEQFF. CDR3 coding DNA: TGCAGTGCTAGCCCCCACTGGGTGGGAAGTCACAATGAGCAGTTCTTC.

CDR3 sequence (DNA): TGTGCCAGCAGCGACAGGGAGGCCGGGGAGCTGTTTTTT. Translating gives CASSDREAGELFF. The chain employs TRBV6-1 and TRBJ2-2; D possibly corresponds to TRBD1 (7 bases). Trimming pared 6 bases from V and 6 bases from J, leaving 11 bases between. Germline V lookup: CDR1 MNHNS, CDR2 SASEGT. This CDR3 is built from 13 residues.

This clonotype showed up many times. The CDR3 sequence: CASSGRVSYYNEQFF. CDR3 coding DNA: TGTGCCAGCAGTGGCCGAGTCAGTTACTACAATGAGCAGTTCTTC. The chain uses TRBV28 and TRBJ2-1; no definite D call. Looked up from germline, CDR1 is MDHEN and CDR2 is SYDVKM. The CDR3 extends over 15 amino acids. The germline V and J ends were trimmed by 5 bases and 3 bases, with 14 bases remaining between them.

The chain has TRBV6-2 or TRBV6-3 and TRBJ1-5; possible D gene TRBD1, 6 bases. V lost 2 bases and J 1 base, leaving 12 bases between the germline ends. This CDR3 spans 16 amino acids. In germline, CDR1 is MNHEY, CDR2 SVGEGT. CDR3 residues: CASSYVGGHSNQPQHF. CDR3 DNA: TGTGCCAGCAGTTACGTTGGGGGGCACAGCAATCAGCCCCAGCATTTT.